Listed here are 3 T cell receptor beta chains from one sample, sequenced in a study of T cell responses to AZD1222 COVID-19 vaccine. Measured with immunoSEQ multiplex PCR; TCRdb has only the in-frame clones, and not every one. This sample carries some 140,000 clones, about 94% of them seen once, and the ten largest clones take approximately 5.4%. Specimen: peripheral blood, collected on day 0 of AZD1222 vaccination. The receptors derive from an adult in good health.

The V call is TRBV5-4, the J call TRBJ1-1, with D unclear. Germline CDR1 reads SGHNT; CDR2 reads YYREEE (reference sequence). The CDR3 extends over 13 amino acids. The V and J ends lost 5 bases and 2 bases respectively, with 10 bases between them. CDR3 residues: CASRYGENTEAFF. As DNA, the CDR3 is TGTGCCAGCAGGTACGGGGAAAACACTGAAGCTTTCTTT.

The chain recombines TRBV15 with TRBJ2-3; D may be TRBD1 (6 bases). Germline V lookup: CDR1 LNHNV, CDR2 YYDKDF (reference sequence). The CDR3 has 15 residues. With 0 bases removed from V and 2 bases from J, the gap between germline ends came to 9 bases. Here the CDR3 DNA reads TGTGCCACCAGCAGAGATGGACAGCCCACAGATACGCAGTATTTT. Encoded protein: CATSRDGQPTDTQYF.

The rearrangement joins TRBV4-1 to TRBJ1-1; D unresolved. Germline loops: CDR1 MGHRA, CDR2 YSYEKL. V gave up 4 bases and J gave up 8 bases, with 14 bases separating them. The CDR3 covers 13 residues. As DNA, the CDR3 is TGCGCCAGCAGCCCCCCCTTAGGGTCCGAAGCTTTCTTT. The encoded protein is CASSPPLGSEAFF.